The 19 T cell receptor beta chains below come from one sample, sequenced in a study of blood T cell repertoires in COVID-19. The protocol was immunoSEQ multiplex PCR, while the TCRdb copy is restricted to in-frame clones and leaves out a portion. This repertoire shows around 260,000 clones, 75% to 90% found once; its top ten account for about 3%. Sequencing was done on a sample of peripheral blood. The receptor set was obtained from a woman aged 30 to 39 with active or convalescent COVID-19.

The chain uses TRBV3-1 (or the pseudogene TRBV3-2) and TRBJ1-4, with a tentative D call TRBD1 (6 bases). Trimming took off 0 bases at V and 5 bases at J, with 13 bases between the two ends. This CDR3 spans 16 amino acids. Germline CDR1 is LGHDT and CDR2 is YNNKEL (reference sequence). CDR3 nucleotide sequence: TGTGCCAGCAGCCAAGATGAGGGAAGGGGGAATGAAAAACTGTTTTTT. This codes for CASSQDEGRGNEKLFF.

CDR3: CASSPGLSYEQYF. CDR3 sequence (DNA): TGCGCCAGCAGCCCGGGACTATCCTACGAGCAGTACTTC. The chain links TRBV5-1 to TRBJ2-7; 7 bases line up with TRBD2. Germline assignment: CDR1 SGHRS and CDR2 YFSETQ. This CDR3 contains 13 residues. V was pared by 4 bases and J by 1 base, with 2 bases of the junction left unmatched.

This clone was counted once. This rearrangement joins TRBV21-1 to TRBJ1-3; TRBD1 is taken as the D call from the table, unchecked against the DNA. TRBV21-1 is reported as a pseudogene. This CDR3 is built from 16 residues. CDR3 coding DNA: TGTGCCAGCAGCAGAAGATTGGGGCTCTCTGGAAACACCATATATTTT. As protein: CASSRRLGLSGNTIYF.

CDR3 region: CASSTKTSGGPGGTDTQYF. CDR3 bases: TGTGCCAGCAGCACCAAGACTAGCGGGGGGCCCGGCGGCACAGATACGCAGTATTTT. The chain is built from TRBV9 and TRBJ2-3; TRBD2 agrees at 13 bases. Germline V CDR1 and CDR2: SGDLS, YYNGEE. With V trimmed by 4 bases and J by 1 base, 12 bases remained unmatched. CDR3 length: 19 residues.

The chain links TRBV9 to TRBJ1-1, with 7 nucleotides matching TRBD1. V lost 3 bases and J lost 4; bases outside the gene matches: 9. The CDR3 has 15 amino acids. Germline CDR1 and CDR2: SGDLS and YYNGEE. CDR3: CASSDEGGLITEAFF. DNA of the CDR3: TGTGCCAGCAGCGATGAAGGGGGCTTAATCACTGAAGCTTTCTTT.

This sequence joins TRBV28 and TRBJ2-7; TRBD2 might be the D (5 bases). CDR1 is MDHEN, CDR2 SYDVKM, per germline. The V gene lost 7 bases and the J gene lost 4 bases, with 14 bases spanning the gap. The CDR3 has 13 residues. The DNA for the CDR3 is TGTGCCAGCACCGAGCGGTCGGTATACGAGCAGTACTTC. Its protein product is CASTERSVYEQYF. Supplemented by reference TRBV28 and TRBJ2-7, the full variable domain reads DVKVTQSSRYLVKRTGEKVFLECVQDMDHENMFWYRQDPGLGLRLIYFSYDVKMKEKGDIPEGYSVSREKKERFSLILESASTNQTSMYLCASTERSVYEQYFGPGTRLTVT.

Concerning this clone: One end of the junction is discordant with germline, which a read error may explain. In nucleotides, the CDR3 is TGTGCCAGTAGTTACCCTAACAGGGACGGCAATCAGCCCCAGCATTTT. Translating gives CASSYPNRDGNQPQHF. V gene TRBV28 combines with J gene TRBJ1-5; the D gene is possibly TRBD1 (6 bases). The V gene's germline CDR1 is MDHEN and CDR2 SYDVKM. CDR3 length: 16 residues.

The V and J genes are TRBV2 and TRBJ1-6, with D maybe TRBD1 (5 bases). Germline CDR1 and CDR2: SNHLY and FYNNEI. Trimming pared 3 bases from V and 7 bases from J, leaving 10 bases between. The CDR3 loop spans 14 amino acids. CDR3 in DNA: TGTGCCAGCAGTGAGGGGCAGCTCAATTCACCCCTCCACTTT. Translated, it gives CASSEGQLNSPLHF.

DNA of the CDR3: TGTGCCAGCACCATAAAATCCTACAAGGGAAGCGGTCAGCCCCAGCATTTT. Translating it yields CASTIKSYKGSGQPQHF. This chain joins TRBV21-1 and TRBJ1-5. TRBV21-1 is a pseudogene segment. This CDR3 contains 17 residues.

The genes are TRBV10-3 and TRBJ1-1; a possible D gene is TRBD1 (5 bases). The V end lost 10 bases, the J end lost 6 bases, and 15 bases lay between the germline ends. CDR3 length: 12 residues. Germline assignment: CDR1 ENHRY and CDR2 SYGVKD. CDR3 residues: CASMTVAAEAFF. CDR3 in DNA: TGTGCCAGTATGACAGTGGCGGCTGAAGCTTTCTTT.

This chain uses TRBV27 with TRBJ2-6; 7 bases align to TRBD1. After removal of 3 bases from V and 4 bases from J, the junction contained 6 bases not matched to a gene. Looked up from germline, CDR1 is MNHEY and CDR2 is SMNVEV (reference sequence). The CDR3 consists of 16 residues. The CDR3, as DNA: TGTGCCAGCAGTTTTGCAGGGGGACAGGGGGCCAACGTCCTGACTTTC. Its protein product is CASSFAGGQGANVLTF. Using reference TRBV27 and TRBJ2-6 for the parts outside the CDR3, the full variable domain is EAQVTQNPRYLITVTGKKLTVTCSQNMNHEYMSWYRQDPGLGLRQIYYSMNVEVTDKGDVPEGYKVSRKEKRNFPLILESPSPNQTSLYFCASSFAGGQGANVLTFGAGSRLTVL.

This clone was seen a single time. The gene calls are TRBV7-2 and TRBJ1-1; 7 bases are a match to TRBD1. V dropped 5 bases and J dropped 0; count of bases not matched to a gene: 6. The CDR3 sequence is 15 residues long. CDR1 is SGHTA, CDR2 FQGNSA, per germline. CDR3 in amino acids: CASSILRGLNTEAFF. CDR3 in DNA: TGTGCCAGCAGCATTCTTAGGGGGCTGAACACTGAAGCTTTCTTT.

The chain joins TRBV28 to TRBJ1-2; D is uncertain. Trimming took 3 bases from V and 5 from J, leaving 13 bases between them. The CDR3 extends over 14 amino acids. Germline assignment: CDR1 MDHEN and CDR2 SYDVKM. CDR3 loop: CASSLTGIGYGYTF. DNA of the CDR3: TGTGCCAGCAGTTTGACGGGGATAGGATATGGCTACACCTTC.

V is TRBV7-2 and J is TRBJ1-1; tentative D call: TRBD1 (5 bases). CDR1 and CDR2 from the germline V gene are SGHTA and FQGNSA. The germline V and J ends were trimmed by 5 bases and 2 bases, with 12 bases remaining between them. The CDR3 runs 14 residues. The CDR3 region has the DNA TGTGCCAGCAGCCTCCCGGGGGTTAACACTGAAGCTTTCTTT. It is translated as CASSLPGVNTEAFF. The full variable domain, with the rest looked up from reference TRBV7-2 and TRBJ1-1, is GAGVSQSPSNKVTEKGKDVELRCDPISGHTALYWYRQSLGQGLEFLIYFQGNSAPDKSGLPSDRFSAERTGGSVSTLTIQRTQQEDSAVYLCASSLPGVNTEAFFGQGTRLTVV.

This chain uses TRBV19 with TRBJ1-2, with 9 bases matching TRBD1. Germline V CDR1 and CDR2: LNHDA, SQIVND (reference sequence). V lost 3 bases, J lost 7 bases, and 9 bases stayed unmatched. This CDR3 has 15 amino acids. This chain's CDR3 is CASSILGGTGSGYTF. CDR3 nucleotides: TGTGCCAGTAGTATTTTAGGCGGGACAGGGAGTGGCTACACCTTC.

The DNA of the CDR3 is TGTGCCAGTAGTGCCCGCGGGGGCTCCACAGATACGCAGTATTTT. This sequence encodes CASSARGGSTDTQYF. The chain joins TRBV19 to TRBJ2-3; TRBD2 is a possible D gene (7 bases). The CDR3 loop spans 15 amino acids. Trimming took off 5 bases at V and 2 bases at J, with 14 bases between the two ends. In germline, CDR1 is LNHDA, CDR2 SQIVND (reference sequence). The full variable domain, its missing parts supplied by reference TRBV19 and TRBJ2-3, is DGGITQSPKYLFRKEGQNVTLSCEQNLNHDAMYWYRQDPGQGLRLIYYSQIVNDFQKGDIAEGYSVSREKKESFPLTVTSAQKNPTAFYLCASSARGGSTDTQYFGPGTRLTVL.

The chain links TRBV24-1 to TRBJ1-5; D not certain. Trimming took 4 bases from V and 6 from J, leaving 12 bases between them. CDR3 length equals 14 residues. Germline CDR1 reads KGHDR; CDR2 reads SFDVKD. CDR3 DNA sequence: TGTGCCACCAGTGAATCGGGAACGGGTCAGCCCCAGCATTTT. Translating gives CATSESGTGQPQHF.

This sequence joins TRBV10-3 and TRBJ1-5; 7 bases line up with TRBD1. V gave up 10 bases and J gave up 0 bases; unmatched junction bases: 6. Germline CDR1 ENHRY, CDR2 SYGVKD. CDR3 length equals 14 residues. CDR3 protein: CATRTGGSNQPQHF. CDR3 coding DNA: TGTGCCACCAGGACAGGCGGTAGCAATCAGCCCCAGCATTTT.

The genes are TRBV7-2 and TRBJ2-7; D is perhaps TRBD1 (8 bases). This CDR3 is 14 amino acids long. V lost 4 bases to trimming and J lost 1 base, with 11 bases between them. Looked up from germline, CDR1 is SGHTA and CDR2 is FQGNSA. CDR3 protein: CASSYRGGSYEQYF. CDR3 in DNA: TGTGCCAGCAGCTACAGGGGGGGATCCTACGAGCAGTACTTC.